Listed here are 20 T cell receptor beta chains from one sample, sequenced in a study of cytotoxic CD8 clonotypes in ibrutinib-treated CLL. TCRdb keeps only in-frame clones here, not all; method: immunoSEQ multiplex PCR. The sample holds around 130,000 clones, less than 90% seen once. This specimen consisted of PBMCs, obtained after 24 months of ibrutinib treatment. Source of these receptors: a human donor with chronic lymphocytic leukemia.

This clone has more than one count but fewer than ten. V usage is TRBV9 and J usage is TRBJ1-1; TRBD1 agrees at 7 bases. The V segment lost 2 bases and the J segment 6 bases; nucleotides outside the gene matches: 10. Looked up from germline, CDR1 is SGDLS and CDR2 is YYNGEE. The CDR3 runs to 15 residues. CDR3 nucleotides: TGTGCCAGCAGCGTTAGCCCGACAGGGAGGGCTGAAGCTTTCTTT. Residues: CASSVSPTGRAEAFF.

The chain uses TRBV6-5 and TRBJ2-7; D is tentatively TRBD1 or TRBD2 (5 bases each). The V gene's germline CDR1 is MNHEY and CDR2 SVGAGI. V dropped 7 bases and J dropped 5 bases, with 15 bases sitting between them. The length of the CDR3 is 13 residues. In DNA, the CDR3 is TGTGCCAGCACCCCAGGACGGGGCGACGAGCAGTACTTC. Translated, it gives CASTPGRGDEQYF.

This clone was seen only once. Different DNA sequences within this sample yield the same CDR3. This chain uses TRBV7-9 with TRBJ2-6; maybe TRBD2 (6 bases). CDR1 is SEHNR and CDR2 is FQNEAQ in the germline V gene (reference sequence). Between the trimmed V and J ends, which lost 5 bases and 1 base, there was a span of 9 bases. The CDR3 sequence is 15 residues long. The CDR3 nucleotides are TGTGCCAGCAGCCTGGGGGGATCTGGGGCCAACGTCCTGACTTTC. It translates to CASSLGGSGANVLTF. The full variable domain, completed using reference TRBV7-9 and TRBJ2-6, is DTGVSQNPRHKITKRGQNVTFRCDPISEHNRLYWYRQTLGQGPEFLTYFQNEAQLEKSRLLSDRFSAERPKGSFSTLEIQRTEQGDSAMYLCASSLGGSGANVLTFGAGSRLTVL.

V and J are TRBV30 and TRBJ2-7; tentatively, D is TRBD1 or TRBD2 (5 bases each). Per germline, CDR1 GTSNPN and CDR2 SVGIG (reference sequence). V was shortened by 0 bases and J by 6 bases, with 12 bases between the two germline ends. This CDR3 has 13 residues. CDR3 residues: CAWSVGDGLEQYF. CDR3 in DNA: TGTGCCTGGAGTGTTGGGGACGGGCTCGAGCAGTACTTC.

The chain recombines TRBV6-1 with TRBJ1-2; a possible D gene is TRBD1 (5 bases). CDR1 and CDR2 from the germline V gene are MNHNS and SASEGT. V was cut by 6 bases and J by 7 bases, with 15 bases left in between. The CDR3 has 13 amino acids. CDR3 amino acids: CASRGGQGFGYTF. Written as DNA, the CDR3 is TGTGCCAGCAGAGGCGGACAAGGGTTTGGCTACACCTTC.

The V and J genes are TRBV2 and TRBJ1-5, with a tentative D call TRBD1 (5 bases). CDR1 SNHLY and CDR2 FYNNEI come from the germline V gene. The CDR3 runs to 15 residues. The V gene lost 4 bases and the J gene lost 4 bases, with 14 bases spanning the gap. The CDR3 here is CASSAEAGSNQPQHF. In DNA, the CDR3 is TGTGCCAGCAGTGCCGAGGCAGGGTCAAATCAGCCCCAGCATTTT.

In its sample, this clone was seen once. The chain uses TRBV6-1 and TRBJ1-1; the D is unclear. V was shortened by 4 bases and J by 1 base, with 7 bases between the two germline ends. The length of the CDR3 is 13 residues. The germline CDR1 and CDR2 sequences are MNHNS and SASEGT. The CDR3 loop reads CASSARWNTEAFF. The CDR3 DNA reads as TGTGCCAGCAGTGCGAGGTGGAACACTGAAGCTTTCTTT.

To note about this clone: The germline gene is not matched at one end of the junction; a read error may be the cause. The chain links TRBV6-4 to TRBJ2-7; D possibly corresponds to TRBD2 (6 bases). Germline V gene sequence: CDR1 MRHNA, CDR2 SNTAGT. The CDR3 contains 14 residues. The CDR3 nucleotides are TGTGCCAGCAGGGGGGGAATCCCGACGAGGGCGGGCCTCTTC. Translation: CASRGGIPTRAGLF.

This chain links TRBV6-5 with TRBJ2-3; TRBD1 agrees at 8 bases. The germline gives CDR1 MNHEY, CDR2 SVGAGI. This CDR3 has 15 amino acids. Trimming cost V 10 bases and J 3 bases; bases outside gene matches: 12. In DNA form, the CDR3 reads TGTGCCATCAAAGCGGCGGACAGGGCTACAGATACGCAGTATTTT. As protein: CAIKAADRATDTQYF.

The chain links TRBV7-6 to TRBJ2-3, with no clear D. Deletions cut 3 bases from V and 3 bases from J, with 10 bases between. The CDR3 contains 14 residues. Per germline, CDR1 SGHVS and CDR2 FNYEAQ. The CDR3 spells CASSFRLTTDTQYF. CDR3 bases: TGTGCCAGCAGCTTCCGCCTGACAACAGATACGCAGTATTTT.

The rearrangement links TRBV10-3 to TRBJ2-7, with D perhaps being TRBD1 or TRBD2 (5 bases each). V was shortened by 0 bases and J by 3 bases, with 9 bases between the two germline ends. The V gene's germline CDR1 is ENHRY and CDR2 SYGVKD. This CDR3 is built from 14 residues. CDR3 bases: TGTGCCATCAGTGAGTCGGGGGTCAACTACGAGCAGTACTTC. This gives the protein CAISESGVNYEQYF.

This chain links TRBV28 with TRBJ2-7, with 12 bases lining up with TRBD1. Trimming took 1 base from V and 6 from J; bases not matched to a gene: 7. The CDR3 is made up of 16 amino acids. The V gene's germline CDR1 is MDHEN and CDR2 SYDVKM. The CDR3, as DNA: TGTGCCAGCAGTTTATTTCCGGGACAGGGGGCTTCCGAGCAGTACTTC. Residues: CASSLFPGQGASEQYF.

V is TRBV5-6 and J is TRBJ2-1, with 12 bases fitting TRBD1. The germline V gene has CDR1 SGHDT and CDR2 YYEEEE. CDR3 size: 16 residues. With V trimmed by 0 bases and J by 7 bases, 5 bases remained unmatched. The CDR3: CASSLVPGQGANEQFF. As DNA, the CDR3 is TGTGCCAGCAGCTTGGTCCCGGGACAGGGGGCGAATGAGCAGTTCTTC.

J is TRBJ2-5 and V is TRBV5-5; D assignment may be TRBD1 or TRBD2 (5 bases each). This CDR3 has 16 residues. Trimming took 0 bases from V and 5 from J, leaving 17 bases between them. From germline, CDR1 is SGHKS and CDR2 YYEKEE (reference sequence). This chain's CDR3 is CASSLAYPSRVETQYF. In DNA, the CDR3 is TGTGCCAGCAGCTTGGCCTATCCTAGCAGGGTGGAGACCCAGTACTTC. Together with reference TRBV5-5 and TRBJ2-5, the CDR3 gives the full variable domain: DAGVTQSPTHLIKTRGQQVTLRCSPISGHKSVSWYQQVLGQGPQFIFQYYEKEERGRGNFPDRFSARQFPNYSSELNVNALLLGDSALYLCASSLAYPSRVETQYFGPGTRLLVL.

V usage is TRBV7-2 and J usage is TRBJ2-7; tentatively, D is TRBD1 (6 bases). Germline V gene data show CDR1 as SGHTA and CDR2 as FQGNSA. The ends were cut back, 2 bases at V and 3 bases at J, with 20 bases in the middle. This CDR3 has 17 amino acids. This CDR3 is CASSLRNTGTSRYEQYF. CDR3 sequence (DNA): TGTGCCAGCAGCTTAAGGAATACGGGGACATCGCGCTACGAGCAGTACTTC.

This sequence joins TRBV5-6 and TRBJ2-2, with 11 bases fitting TRBD1. The CDR3 covers 15 residues. V shed 1 base and J 5 bases; nucleotides not matched to a gene: 1. Germline values: CDR1 SGHDT, CDR2 YYEEEE. The chain's CDR3 is CASSLRDRGTGELFF. The CDR3 nucleotides are TGTGCCAGCAGCTTGAGGGACAGGGGGACCGGGGAGCTGTTTTTT.

This clone was observed once. The chain uses TRBV9 and TRBJ2-7; 7 bases match TRBD2. The germline CDR1 and CDR2 sequences are SGDLS and YYNGEE. The CDR3 is made up of 14 amino acids. V trimming: 0 bases; J trimming: 2 bases; junction bases outside the gene matches: 2. The CDR3 region is CASSVGGGPYEQYF. The CDR3 nucleotides read TGTGCCAGCAGCGTAGGGGGGGGACCCTACGAGCAGTACTTC.

This chain connects TRBV5-4 to TRBJ2-3; TRBD1 is a possible D gene (6 bases). Germline CDR1 reads SGHNT; CDR2 reads YYREEE (reference sequence). Trimming took 0 bases from V and 6 from J, leaving 14 bases between them. The CDR3 loop spans 15 amino acids. The CDR3 DNA reads as TGTGCCAGCAGCTTGGGAGGGACACCGCGGGATACGCAGTATTTT. This sequence encodes CASSLGGTPRDTQYF.

V and J are TRBV18 and TRBJ2-7; D perhaps matches TRBD1 (6 bases). The CDR3 contains 14 residues. CDR1 is KGHSH and CDR2 is LQKENI in the germline V gene. The V end was cut by 2 bases, the J end by 3 bases, with 11 bases between. The CDR3 spells CASSPTGTHYEQYF. The CDR3 DNA sequence: TGTGCCAGCTCACCAACCGGGACACACTACGAGCAGTACTTC.

The genes are TRBV27 and TRBJ2-7; tentatively, D is TRBD1 (5 bases). This CDR3 contains 13 residues. Germline loops: CDR1 MNHEY, CDR2 SMNVEV (reference sequence). Trimming took off 5 bases at V and 1 base at J, with 9 bases between the two ends. The CDR3 loop reads CASSVTASYEQYF. CDR3 coding DNA: TGTGCCAGCAGTGTGACAGCTTCCTACGAGCAGTACTTC.